The source of this T cell receptor beta chain is a study of beta chain features in type 1 diabetes. Sequencing targeted expressed TCRB transcripts, as all isolated RNA had been reverse transcribed. Profiling relied on immunoSEQ multiplex PCR, and the TCRdb table lists in-frame clones only, not all of them. The profile shows about 47,000 clones, approximately 44% of them singletons. Study-wide results and caveats: All four CD4+ subsets from Type 1 diabetes patients carried moderately but significantly shorter TCRB CDR3s.

The CDR3 has 13 amino acids. Germline lookup yields CDR1 SGHDN and CDR2 FVKESK. Trimming pared 0 bases from V and 3 bases from J, leaving 3 bases between. This clone has more than one count but fewer than ten. Its specificity is unknown. The TCR was taken from a young man with type 1 diabetes. V is TRBV14 and J is TRBJ1-5; no clear D gene. Sequencing input: stem cell memory CD4+ T cells from blood. DNA of the CDR3: TGTGCCAGCAGCCAAGACTACAATCAGCCCCAGCATTTT. Its protein is CASSQDYNQPQHF.